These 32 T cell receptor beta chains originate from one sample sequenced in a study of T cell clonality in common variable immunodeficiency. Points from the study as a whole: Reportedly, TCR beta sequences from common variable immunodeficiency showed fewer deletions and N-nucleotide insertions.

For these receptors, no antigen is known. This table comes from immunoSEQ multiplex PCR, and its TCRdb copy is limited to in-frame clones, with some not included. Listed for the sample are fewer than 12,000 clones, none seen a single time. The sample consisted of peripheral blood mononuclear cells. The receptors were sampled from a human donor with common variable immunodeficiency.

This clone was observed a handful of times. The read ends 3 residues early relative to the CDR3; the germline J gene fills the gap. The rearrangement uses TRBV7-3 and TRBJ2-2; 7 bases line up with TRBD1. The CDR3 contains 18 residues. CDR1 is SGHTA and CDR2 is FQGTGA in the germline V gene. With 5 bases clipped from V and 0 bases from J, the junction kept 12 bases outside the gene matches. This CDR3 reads CASSLRGGSFANTGELFF. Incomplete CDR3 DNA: TGTGCCAGCAGCCTGAGAGGGGGCAGTTTCGCGAACACCGGGGAG.

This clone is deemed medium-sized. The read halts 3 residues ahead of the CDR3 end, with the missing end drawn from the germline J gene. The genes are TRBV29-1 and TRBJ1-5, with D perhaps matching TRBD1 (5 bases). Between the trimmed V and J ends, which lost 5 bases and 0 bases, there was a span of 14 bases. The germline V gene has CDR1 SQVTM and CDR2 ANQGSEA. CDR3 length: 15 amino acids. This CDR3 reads CSVRDSGFSNQPQHF. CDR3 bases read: TGCAGCGTTCGAGACTCAGGGTTTAGCAATCAGCCC. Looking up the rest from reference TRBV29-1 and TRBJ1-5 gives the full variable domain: SAVISQKPSRDICQRGTSLTIQCQVDSQVTMMFWYRQQPGQSLTLIATANQGSEATYESGFVIDKFPISRPNLTFSTLTVSNMSPEDSSIYLCSVRDSGFSNQPQHFGDGTRLSIL.

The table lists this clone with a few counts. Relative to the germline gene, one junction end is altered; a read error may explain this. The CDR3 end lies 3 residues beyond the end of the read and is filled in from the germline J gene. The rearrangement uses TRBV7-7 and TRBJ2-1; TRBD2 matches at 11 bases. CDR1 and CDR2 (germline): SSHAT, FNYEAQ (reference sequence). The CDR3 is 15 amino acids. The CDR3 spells CASSLLAGVHNEQFF. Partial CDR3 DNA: TGTGCTAGCAGCTTACTAGCGGGAGTCCACAATGAG.

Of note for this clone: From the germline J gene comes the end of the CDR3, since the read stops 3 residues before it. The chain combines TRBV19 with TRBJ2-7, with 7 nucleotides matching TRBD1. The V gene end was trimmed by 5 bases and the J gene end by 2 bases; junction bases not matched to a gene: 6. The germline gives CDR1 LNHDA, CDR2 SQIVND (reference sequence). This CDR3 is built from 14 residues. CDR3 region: CASSAYRGTYEQYF. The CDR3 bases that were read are TGTGCCAGTAGTGCCTACAGGGGTACCTACGAG.

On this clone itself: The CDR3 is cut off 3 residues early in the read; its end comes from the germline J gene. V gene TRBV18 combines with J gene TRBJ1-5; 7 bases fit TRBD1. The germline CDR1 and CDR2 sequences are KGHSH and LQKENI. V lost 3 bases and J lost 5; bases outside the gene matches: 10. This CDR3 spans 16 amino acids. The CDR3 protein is CASSPNRGARDQPQHF. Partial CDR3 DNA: TGTGCCAGCTCACCCAACAGGGGAGCACGGGATCAGCCC.

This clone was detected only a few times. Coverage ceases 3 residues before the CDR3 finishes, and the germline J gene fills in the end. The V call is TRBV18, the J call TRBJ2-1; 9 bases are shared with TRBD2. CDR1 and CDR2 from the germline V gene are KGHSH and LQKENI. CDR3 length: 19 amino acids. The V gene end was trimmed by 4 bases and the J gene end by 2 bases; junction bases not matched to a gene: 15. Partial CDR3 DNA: TGTGCCAGCTCACGCTGGGATAGCGGGAGAGGCTGGCCCTACAATGAG. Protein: CASSRWDSGRGWPYNE. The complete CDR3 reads CASSRWDSGRGWPYNEQFF.

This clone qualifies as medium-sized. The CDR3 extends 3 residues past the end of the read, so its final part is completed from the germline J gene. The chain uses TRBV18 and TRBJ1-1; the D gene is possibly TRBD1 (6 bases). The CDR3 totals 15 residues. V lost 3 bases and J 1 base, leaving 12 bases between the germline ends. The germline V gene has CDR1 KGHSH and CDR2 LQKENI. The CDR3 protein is CASSPGQSANTEAFF. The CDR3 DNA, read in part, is TGTGCCAGCTCACCGGGACAATCGGCGAACACTGAA.

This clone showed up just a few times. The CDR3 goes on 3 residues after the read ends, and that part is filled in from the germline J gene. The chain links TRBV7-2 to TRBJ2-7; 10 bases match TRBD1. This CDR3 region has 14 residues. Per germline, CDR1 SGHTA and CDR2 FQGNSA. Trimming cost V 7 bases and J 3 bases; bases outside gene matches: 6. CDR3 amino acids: CASKSRDRGYEQYF. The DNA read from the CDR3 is TGTGCCAGCAAAAGCCGGGACAGGGGCTACGAG.

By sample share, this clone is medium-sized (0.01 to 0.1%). CDR3 DNA, as far as it was read: TGCAGTGCTAGCGGGGTGATCTATGAG. This translates into CSASGVIYE. In full, the CDR3 is CSASGVIYEQFF. The rearrangement joins TRBV20-1 to TRBJ2-1; perhaps TRBD2 as D (5 bases). The read is 3 residues too short to cover the CDR3 end, so that end is filled in from the germline J gene. Germline-derived CDR1 and CDR2 are DFQATT and SNEGSKA (reference sequence). CDR3 size: 12 residues. Trimming stripped 3 bases from V and 8 bases from J, with 11 bases between.

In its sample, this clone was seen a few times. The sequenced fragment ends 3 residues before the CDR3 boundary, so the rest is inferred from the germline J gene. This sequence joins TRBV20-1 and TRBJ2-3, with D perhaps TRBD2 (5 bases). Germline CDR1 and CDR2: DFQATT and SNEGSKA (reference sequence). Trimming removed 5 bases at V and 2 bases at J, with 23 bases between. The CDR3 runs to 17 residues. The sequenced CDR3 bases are TGCAGTGCTCCTACCCGGGGTCGATTCGGCCCCACAGATACG. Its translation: CSAPTRGRFGPTDT. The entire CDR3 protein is CSAPTRGRFGPTDTQYF.

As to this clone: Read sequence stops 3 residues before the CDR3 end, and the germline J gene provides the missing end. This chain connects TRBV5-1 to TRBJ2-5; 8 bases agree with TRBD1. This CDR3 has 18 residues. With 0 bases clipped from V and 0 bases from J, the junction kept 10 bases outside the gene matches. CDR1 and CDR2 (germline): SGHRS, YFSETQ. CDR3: CASSLAAGGDGYQETQYF. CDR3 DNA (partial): TGCGCCAGCAGCTTGGCAGCAGGGGGCGATGGGTACCAAGAGACC.

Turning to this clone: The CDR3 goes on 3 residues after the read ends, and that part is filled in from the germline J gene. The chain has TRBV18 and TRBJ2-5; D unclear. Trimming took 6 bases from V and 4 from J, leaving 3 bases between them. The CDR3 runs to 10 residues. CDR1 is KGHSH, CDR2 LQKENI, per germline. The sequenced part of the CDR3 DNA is TGTGCCAGCTCTCGAGAGACC. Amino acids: CASSRET. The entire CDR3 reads CASSRETQYF.

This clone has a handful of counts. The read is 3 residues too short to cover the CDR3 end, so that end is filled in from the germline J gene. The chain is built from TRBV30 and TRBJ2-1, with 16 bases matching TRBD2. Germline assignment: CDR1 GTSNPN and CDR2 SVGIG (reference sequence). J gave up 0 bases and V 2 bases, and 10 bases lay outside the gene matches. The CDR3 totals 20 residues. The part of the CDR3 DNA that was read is TGTGCCTGGAGTCGAGATCCGGGACTAGCGGGAGGGAGCTCCTACAATGAG. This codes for CAWSRDPGLAGGSSYNE. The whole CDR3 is CAWSRDPGLAGGSSYNEQFF.

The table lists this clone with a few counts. CDR3: CASPGQGRTSYGYTF. CDR3 DNA (partial): TGTGCCTCACCAGGACAGGGCCGAACATCGTATGGC. The V and J genes are TRBV30 and TRBJ1-2, with TRBD1 identical over 8 bases. The CDR3 extends 3 residues past the end of the read, so its final part is completed from the germline J gene. The CDR3 is 15 amino acids. V trimming: 7 bases; J trimming: 5 bases; junction bases outside the gene matches: 15. The germline CDR1 and CDR2 sequences are GTSNPN and SVGIG (reference sequence).

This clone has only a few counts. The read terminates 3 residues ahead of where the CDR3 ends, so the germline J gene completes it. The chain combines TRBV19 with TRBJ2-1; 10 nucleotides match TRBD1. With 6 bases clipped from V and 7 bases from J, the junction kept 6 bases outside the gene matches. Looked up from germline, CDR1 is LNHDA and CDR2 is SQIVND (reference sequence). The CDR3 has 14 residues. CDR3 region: CASRGDRGGNEQFF. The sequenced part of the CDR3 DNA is TGTGCCAGTAGGGGGGACAGGGGTGGAAATGAG.

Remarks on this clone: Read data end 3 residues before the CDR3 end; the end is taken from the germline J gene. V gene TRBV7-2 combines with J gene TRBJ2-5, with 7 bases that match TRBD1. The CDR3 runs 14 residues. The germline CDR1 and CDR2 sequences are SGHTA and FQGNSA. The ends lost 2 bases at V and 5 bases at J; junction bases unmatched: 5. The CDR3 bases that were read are TGTGCCAGCAGCTTATTCGGCAGGGGGGAGACC. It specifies CASSLFGRGET. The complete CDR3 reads CASSLFGRGETQYF.

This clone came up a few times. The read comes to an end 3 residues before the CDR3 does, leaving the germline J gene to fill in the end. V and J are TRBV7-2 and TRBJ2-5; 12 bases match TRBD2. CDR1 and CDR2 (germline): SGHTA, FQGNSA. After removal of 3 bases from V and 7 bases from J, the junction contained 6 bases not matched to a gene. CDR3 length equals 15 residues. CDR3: CASSFGLAGRGTQYF. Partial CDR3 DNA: TGTGCCAGCAGCTTTGGACTAGCGGGAAGAGGGACC.

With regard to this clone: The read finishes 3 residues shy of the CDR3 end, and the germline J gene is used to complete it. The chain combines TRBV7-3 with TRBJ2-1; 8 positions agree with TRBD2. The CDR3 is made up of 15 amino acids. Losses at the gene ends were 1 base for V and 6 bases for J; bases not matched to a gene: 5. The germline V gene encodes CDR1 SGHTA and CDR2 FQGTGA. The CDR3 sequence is CASSLKGLGSNEQFF. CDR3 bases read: TGTGCCAGCAGCTTAAAGGGACTAGGTTCCAATGAG.

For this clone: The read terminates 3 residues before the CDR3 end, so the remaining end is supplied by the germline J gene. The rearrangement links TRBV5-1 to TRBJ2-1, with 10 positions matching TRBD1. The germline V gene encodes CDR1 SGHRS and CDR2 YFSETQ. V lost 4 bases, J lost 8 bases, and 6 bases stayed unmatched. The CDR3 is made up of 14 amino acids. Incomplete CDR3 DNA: TGCGCCAGCAGCACGGGACAGGGGAAGTATGAG. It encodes CASSTGQGKYE. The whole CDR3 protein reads CASSTGQGKYEQFF.

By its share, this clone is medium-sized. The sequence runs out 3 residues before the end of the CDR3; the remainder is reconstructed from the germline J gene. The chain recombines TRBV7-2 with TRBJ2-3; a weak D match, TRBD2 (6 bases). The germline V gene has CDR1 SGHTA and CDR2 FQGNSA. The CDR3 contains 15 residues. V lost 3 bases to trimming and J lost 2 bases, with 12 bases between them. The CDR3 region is CASSLAGGSTDTQYF. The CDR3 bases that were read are TGTGCCAGCAGCTTGGCCGGGGGATCCACAGATACG.

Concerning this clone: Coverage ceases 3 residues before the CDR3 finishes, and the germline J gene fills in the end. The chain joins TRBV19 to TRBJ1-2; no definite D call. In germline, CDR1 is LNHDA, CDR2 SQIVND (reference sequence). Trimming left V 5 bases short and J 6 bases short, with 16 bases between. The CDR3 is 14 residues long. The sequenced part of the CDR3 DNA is TGTGCCAGTAGTCACCTAGCGGGAGACAATGGC. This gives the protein CASSHLAGDNG. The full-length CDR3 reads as CASSHLAGDNGYTF.

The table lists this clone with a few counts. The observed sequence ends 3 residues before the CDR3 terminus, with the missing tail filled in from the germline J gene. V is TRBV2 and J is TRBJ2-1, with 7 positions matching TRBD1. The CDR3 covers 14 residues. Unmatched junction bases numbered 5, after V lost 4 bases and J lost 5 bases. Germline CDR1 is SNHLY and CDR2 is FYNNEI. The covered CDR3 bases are TGTGCCAGCAGTGTAGGGGGCAACGACAATGAG. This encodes CASSVGGNDNE. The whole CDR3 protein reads CASSVGGNDNEQFF.

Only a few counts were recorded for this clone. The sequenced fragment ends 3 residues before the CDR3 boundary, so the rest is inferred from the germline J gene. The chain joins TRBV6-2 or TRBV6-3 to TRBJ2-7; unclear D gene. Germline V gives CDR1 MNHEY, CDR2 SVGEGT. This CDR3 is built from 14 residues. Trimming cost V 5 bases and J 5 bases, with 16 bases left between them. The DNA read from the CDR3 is TGTGCCAGCAGTCCCGCTATAAAGTCACACGAG. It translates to CASSPAIKSHE. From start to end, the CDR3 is CASSPAIKSHEQYF.

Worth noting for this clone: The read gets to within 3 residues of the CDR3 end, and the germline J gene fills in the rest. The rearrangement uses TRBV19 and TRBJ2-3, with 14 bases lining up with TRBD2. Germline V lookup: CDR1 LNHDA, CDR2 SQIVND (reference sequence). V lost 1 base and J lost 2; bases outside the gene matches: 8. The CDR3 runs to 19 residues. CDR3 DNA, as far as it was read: TGTGCCAGTAGTATAGGGACTAGCGGGAGGAGGGGGGCCACAGATACG. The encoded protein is CASSIGTSGRRGATDT. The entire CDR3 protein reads CASSIGTSGRRGATDTQYF.

The CDR3 sequence: CASSSPRGRSEAFF. CDR3 bases read: TGTGCCAGCAGCTCACCTCGGGGGAGGTCTGAA. The chain links TRBV7-9 to TRBJ1-1; D may be TRBD1 (5 bases). The sequence runs out 3 residues before the end of the CDR3; the remainder is reconstructed from the germline J gene. The CDR3 extends over 14 amino acids. Germline CDR1 reads SEHNR; CDR2 reads FQNEAQ (reference sequence). The V end lost 4 bases, the J end lost 6 bases, and 15 bases lay between the germline ends. Using reference TRBV7-9 and TRBJ1-1 for the parts outside the CDR3, the full variable domain is DTGVSQNPRHKITKRGQNVTFRCDPISEHNRLYWYRQTLGQGPEFLTYFQNEAQLEKSRLLSDRFSAERPKGSFSTLEIQRTEQGDSAMYLCASSSPRGRSEAFFGQGTRLTVV.

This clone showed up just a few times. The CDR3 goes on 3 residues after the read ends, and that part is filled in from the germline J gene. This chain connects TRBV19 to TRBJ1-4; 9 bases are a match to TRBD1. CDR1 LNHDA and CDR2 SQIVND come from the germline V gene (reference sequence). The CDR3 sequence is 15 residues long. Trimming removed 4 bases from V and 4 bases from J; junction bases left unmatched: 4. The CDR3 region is CASSTGQGVNEKLFF. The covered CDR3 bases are TGTGCCAGTAGTACGGGACAGGGTGTTAATGAAAAA.

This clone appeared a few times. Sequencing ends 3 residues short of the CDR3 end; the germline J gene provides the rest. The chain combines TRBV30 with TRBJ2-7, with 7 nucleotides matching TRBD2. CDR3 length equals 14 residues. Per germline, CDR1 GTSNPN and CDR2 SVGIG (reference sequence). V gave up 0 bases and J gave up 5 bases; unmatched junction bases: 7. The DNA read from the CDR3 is TGTGCCTGGAGTGTATCGCGGGAGCACCACGAG. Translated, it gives CAWSVSREHHE. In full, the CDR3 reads CAWSVSREHHEQYF.

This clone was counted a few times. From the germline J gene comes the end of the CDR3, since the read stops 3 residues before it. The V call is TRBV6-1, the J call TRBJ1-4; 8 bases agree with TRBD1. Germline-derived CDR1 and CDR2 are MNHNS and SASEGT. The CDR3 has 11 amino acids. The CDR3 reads CASSVGQVLFF. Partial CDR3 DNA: TGTGCCAGCAGTGTGGGACAGGTA.

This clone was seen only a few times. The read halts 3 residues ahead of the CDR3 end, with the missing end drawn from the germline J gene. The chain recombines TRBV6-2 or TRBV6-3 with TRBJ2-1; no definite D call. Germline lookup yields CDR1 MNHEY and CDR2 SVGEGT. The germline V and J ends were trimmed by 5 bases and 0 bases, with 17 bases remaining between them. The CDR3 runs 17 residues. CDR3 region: CASSQYDWKSSYNEQFF. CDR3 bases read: TGTGCCAGCAGTCAGTACGACTGGAAGAGCTCCTACAATGAG.

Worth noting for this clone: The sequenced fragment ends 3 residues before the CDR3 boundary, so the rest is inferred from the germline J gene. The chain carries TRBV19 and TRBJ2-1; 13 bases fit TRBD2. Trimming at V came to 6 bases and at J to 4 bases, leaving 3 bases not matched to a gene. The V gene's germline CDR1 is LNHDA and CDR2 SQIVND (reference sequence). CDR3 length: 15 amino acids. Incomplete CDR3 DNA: TGTGCCAGTAGCCGGACTAGCGGGAGTTACAATGAG. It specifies CASSRTSGSYNE. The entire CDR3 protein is CASSRTSGSYNEQFF.

The sequenced part of the CDR3 DNA is TGCGCCAGCAGCTTGGGACAGGGTATCTACGAG. Translated, it gives CASSLGQGIYE. The complete CDR3 protein is CASSLGQGIYEQYF. This chain uses TRBV5-1 with TRBJ2-7, with 7 bases matching TRBD1. The read ends 3 residues early relative to the CDR3; the germline J gene fills the gap. There are 14 residues in the CDR3. The junction had 3 bases not matched to a gene; V was cut back by 0 bases and J by 3 bases. Germline values: CDR1 SGHRS, CDR2 YFSETQ.

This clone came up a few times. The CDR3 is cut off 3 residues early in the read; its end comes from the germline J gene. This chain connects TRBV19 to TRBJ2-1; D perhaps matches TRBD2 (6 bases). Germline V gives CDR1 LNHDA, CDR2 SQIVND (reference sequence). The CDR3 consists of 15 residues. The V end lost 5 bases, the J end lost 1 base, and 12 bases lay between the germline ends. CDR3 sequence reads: CASSPSDGSYNEQFF. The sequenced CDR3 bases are TGTGCCAGTAGTCCTAGCGATGGGTCCTACAATGAG.